This TCR beta chain emerged from a study of identical twins. Study-level results: In monozygotic twins, models underestimated the sharing of out-of-frame TCR alpha. Beta clonotypes that were abundant in cord blood contained fewer insertions, a pattern absent from memory repertoires.

Healthy Caucasians alone served as donors. This clonotype was found many times. Its specificity is not known. This CDR3 is 13 amino acids long. The V and J ends lost 2 bases and 2 bases respectively, with 7 bases between them. Germline loops: CDR1 DFQATT, CDR2 SNEGSKA (reference sequence). TCRdb used MiXCR to reprocess the 5' RACE reads, holding one entry per CDR3 protein. The table includes roughly 290,000 distinct CDR3 sequences, just under 9.5% detected once. Separately, the same data were catalogued under a study of yellow fever vaccine responses in identical twins.

The receptor was isolated from a woman under 30 in good health. The V call is TRBV20-1, the J call TRBJ1-3; D unresolved. The sequenced material came from CD8+ T cells sorted from blood. CDR3 DNA: TGCAGTGCTAGATCAACAACTGGAAACACCATATATTTT. Translation: CSARSTTGNTIYF.